This TCR beta chain emerged from a study of control samples from healthy donors and cancer patients. The V gene's germline CDR1 is MNHEY and CDR2 SVGAGI. The V gene end was trimmed by 6 bases and the J gene end by 1 base; junction bases not matched to a gene: 4. This CDR3 has 15 residues. Here immunoSEQ multiplex PCR was the method, and the copy in TCRdb shows in-frame clones only, minus some. The sample includes about 110,000 clones, approximately 84% seen only once; the top ten take 6.5%. Source material: blood. The chain joins TRBV6-5 to TRBJ2-2, with 8 bases matching TRBD1. The TCR sequence derives from a man between 18 and 29 years old in good health. CDR3 coding DNA: TGTGCCAGCAGCCCCGGACAGGGGAACACCGGGGAGCTGTTTTTT. Amino acid sequence: CASSPGQGNTGELFF.